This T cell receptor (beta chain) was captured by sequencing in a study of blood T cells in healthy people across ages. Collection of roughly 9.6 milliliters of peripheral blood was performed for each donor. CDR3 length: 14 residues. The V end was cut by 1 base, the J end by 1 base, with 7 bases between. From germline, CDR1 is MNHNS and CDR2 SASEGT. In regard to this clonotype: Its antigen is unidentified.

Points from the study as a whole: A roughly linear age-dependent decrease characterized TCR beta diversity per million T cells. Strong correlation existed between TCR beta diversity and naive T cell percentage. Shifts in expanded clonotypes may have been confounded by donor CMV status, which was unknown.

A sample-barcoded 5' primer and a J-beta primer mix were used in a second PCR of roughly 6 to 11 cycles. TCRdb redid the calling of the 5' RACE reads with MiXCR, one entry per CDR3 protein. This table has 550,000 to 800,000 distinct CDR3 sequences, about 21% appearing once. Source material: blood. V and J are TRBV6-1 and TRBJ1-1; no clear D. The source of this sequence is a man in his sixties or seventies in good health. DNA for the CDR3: TGTGCCAGCAGTGAAGTCGGGTCGAACACTGAAGCTTTCTTT. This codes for CASSEVGSNTEAFF.